This T cell receptor (beta chain) was sequenced in a study of Ad26.COV2.S vaccination and SARS-CoV-2 variants. Study in general: Each vaccinee took Ad26.COV2.S intramuscularly, once or twice 56 days apart.

For this clone: Its antigen is still unknown.

TCRdb keeps only in-frame clones here, not all; method: immunoSEQ multiplex PCR. Counted here are over 200,000 clones, 70% to 90% occurring once; the ten biggest clones make up roughly 10%. V lost 3 bases and J lost 5, with 5 bases in between. CDR1 is GTSNPN and CDR2 is SVGIG in the germline V gene (reference sequence). This CDR3 has 11 residues. Treatment here: about 20 received Ad26.COV2.S at low or high dose, single or two shots; roughly 5 received placebo; per-sample allocation not given. The study sampled participants on day 63 after the first vaccine or placebo injection. Its platform was an Ad26 vector, and its expressed antigen was Wuhan-strain SARS-CoV-2 spike. Whole-study results and caveats: Following vaccination, spike-specific CD8+ and CD4+ T cell responses reportedly exhibited substantial breadth. Breadth measured for non-spike TCRs was similar across vaccine and placebo recipients.

The sample in question was peripheral blood, obtained in a trial of Ad26.COV2.S vaccine versus placebo. The TCR comes from a person between 18 and 65 years old who received the Ad26.COV2.S COVID-19 vaccine or a placebo. The chain combines TRBV30 with TRBJ2-4, with a possible D match to TRBD2 (5 bases). The CDR3 region has the DNA TGTGCCTGGAGGAGGGAAAACATTCAGTACTTC. Amino acid sequence: CAWRRENIQYF.